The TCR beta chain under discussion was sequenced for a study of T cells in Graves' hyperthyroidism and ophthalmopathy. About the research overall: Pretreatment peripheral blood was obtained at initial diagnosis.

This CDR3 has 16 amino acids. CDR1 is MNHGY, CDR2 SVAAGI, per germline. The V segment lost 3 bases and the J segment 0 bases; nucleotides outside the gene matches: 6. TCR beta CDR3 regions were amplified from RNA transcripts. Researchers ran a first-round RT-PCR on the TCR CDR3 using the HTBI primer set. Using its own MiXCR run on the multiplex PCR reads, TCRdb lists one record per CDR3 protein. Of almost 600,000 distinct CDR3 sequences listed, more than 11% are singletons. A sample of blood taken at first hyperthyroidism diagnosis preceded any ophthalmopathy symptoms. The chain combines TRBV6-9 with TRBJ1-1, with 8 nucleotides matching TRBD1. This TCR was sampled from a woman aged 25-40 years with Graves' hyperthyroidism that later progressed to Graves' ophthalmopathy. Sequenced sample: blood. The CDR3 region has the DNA TGTGCCAGCAGTTACTCACAGGGGGGTTTGAACACTGAAGCTTTCTTT. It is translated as CASSYSQGGLNTEAFF.